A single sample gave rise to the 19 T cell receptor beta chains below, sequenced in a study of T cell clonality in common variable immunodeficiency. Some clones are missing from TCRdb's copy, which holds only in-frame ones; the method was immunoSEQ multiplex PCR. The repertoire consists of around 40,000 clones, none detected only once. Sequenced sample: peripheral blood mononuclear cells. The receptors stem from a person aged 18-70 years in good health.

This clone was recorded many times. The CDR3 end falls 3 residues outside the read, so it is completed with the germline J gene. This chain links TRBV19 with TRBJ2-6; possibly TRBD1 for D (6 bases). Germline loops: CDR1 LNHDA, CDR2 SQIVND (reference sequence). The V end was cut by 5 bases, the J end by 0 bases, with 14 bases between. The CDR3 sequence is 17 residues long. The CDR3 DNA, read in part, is TGTGCCAGTAGTCAACAGGGACCAAGCTCTGGGGCCAACGTC. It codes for CASSQQGPSSGANV. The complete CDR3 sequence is CASSQQGPSSGANVLTF.

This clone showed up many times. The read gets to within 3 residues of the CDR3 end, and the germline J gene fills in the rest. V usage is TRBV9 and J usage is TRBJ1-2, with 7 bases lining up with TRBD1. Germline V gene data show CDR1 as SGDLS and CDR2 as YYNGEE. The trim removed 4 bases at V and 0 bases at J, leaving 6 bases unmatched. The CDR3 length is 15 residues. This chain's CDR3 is CASSPRDRTNYGYTF. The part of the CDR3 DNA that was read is TGTGCCAGCAGCCCTCGGGACAGAACTAACTATGGC.

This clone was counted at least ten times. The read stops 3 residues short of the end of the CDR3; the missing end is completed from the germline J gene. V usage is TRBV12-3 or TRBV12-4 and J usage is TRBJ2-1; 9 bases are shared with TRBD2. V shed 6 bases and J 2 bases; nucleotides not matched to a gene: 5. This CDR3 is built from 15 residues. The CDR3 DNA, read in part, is TGTGCCAGCAGGCTTAGCGGGAGCCCCTACAATGAG. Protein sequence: CASRLSGSPYNE. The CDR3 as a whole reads CASRLSGSPYNEQFF.

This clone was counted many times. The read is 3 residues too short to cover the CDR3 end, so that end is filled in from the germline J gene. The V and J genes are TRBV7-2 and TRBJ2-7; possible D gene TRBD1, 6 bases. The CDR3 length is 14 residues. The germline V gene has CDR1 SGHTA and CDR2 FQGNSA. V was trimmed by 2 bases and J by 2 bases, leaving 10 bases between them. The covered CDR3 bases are TGTGCCAGCAGCTTAAATTCAGGGGCCTACGAG. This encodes CASSLNSGAYE. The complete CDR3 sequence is CASSLNSGAYEQYF.

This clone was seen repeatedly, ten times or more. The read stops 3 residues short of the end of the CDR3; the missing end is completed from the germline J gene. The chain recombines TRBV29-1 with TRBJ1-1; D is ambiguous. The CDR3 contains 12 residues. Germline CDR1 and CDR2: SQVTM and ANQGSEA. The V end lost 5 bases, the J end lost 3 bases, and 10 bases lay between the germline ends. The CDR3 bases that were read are TGCAGCGTTCTAATTCAGGACACTGAA. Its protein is CSVLIQDTE. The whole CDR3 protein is CSVLIQDTEAFF. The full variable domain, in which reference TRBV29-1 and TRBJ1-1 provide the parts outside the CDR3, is SAVISQKPSRDICQRGTSLTIQCQVDSQVTMMFWYRQQPGQSLTLIATANQGSEATYESGFVIDKFPISRPNLTFSTLTVSNMSPEDSSIYLCSVLIQDTEAFFGQGTRLTVV.

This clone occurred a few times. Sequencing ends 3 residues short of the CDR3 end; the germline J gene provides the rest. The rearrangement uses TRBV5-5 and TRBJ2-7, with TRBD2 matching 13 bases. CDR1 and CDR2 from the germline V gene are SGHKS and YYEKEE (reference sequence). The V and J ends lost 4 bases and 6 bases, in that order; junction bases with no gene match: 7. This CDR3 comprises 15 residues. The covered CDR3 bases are TGTGCCAGCAGCCCAACTAGCGGGAGGGCCCTCGAG. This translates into CASSPTSGRALE. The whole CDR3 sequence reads CASSPTSGRALEQYF.

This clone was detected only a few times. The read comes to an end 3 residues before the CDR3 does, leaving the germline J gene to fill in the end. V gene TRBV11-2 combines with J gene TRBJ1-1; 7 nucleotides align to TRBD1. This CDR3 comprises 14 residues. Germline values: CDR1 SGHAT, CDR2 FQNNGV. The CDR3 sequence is CASSPRQGGEEAFF. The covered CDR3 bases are TGTGCCAGCAGCCCTCGACAGGGCGGGGAGGAA.

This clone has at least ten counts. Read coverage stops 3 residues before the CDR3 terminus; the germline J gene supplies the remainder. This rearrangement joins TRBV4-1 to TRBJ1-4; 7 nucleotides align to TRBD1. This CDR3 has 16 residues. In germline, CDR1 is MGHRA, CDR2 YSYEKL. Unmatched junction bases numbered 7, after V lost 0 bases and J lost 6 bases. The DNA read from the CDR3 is TGCGCCAGCAGCCAAGAAGAGGCAGGGGGTGATGAAAAA. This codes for CASSQEEAGGDEK. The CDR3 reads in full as CASSQEEAGGDEKLFF.

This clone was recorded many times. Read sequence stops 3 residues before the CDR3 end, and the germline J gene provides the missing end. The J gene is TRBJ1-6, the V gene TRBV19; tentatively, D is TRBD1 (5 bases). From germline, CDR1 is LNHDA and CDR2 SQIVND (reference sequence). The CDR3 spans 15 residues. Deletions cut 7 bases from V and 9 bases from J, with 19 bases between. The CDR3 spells CASTSGPGGVSPLHF. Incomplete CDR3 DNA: TGTGCCAGTACCTCGGGACCGGGCGGGGTTTCACCC.

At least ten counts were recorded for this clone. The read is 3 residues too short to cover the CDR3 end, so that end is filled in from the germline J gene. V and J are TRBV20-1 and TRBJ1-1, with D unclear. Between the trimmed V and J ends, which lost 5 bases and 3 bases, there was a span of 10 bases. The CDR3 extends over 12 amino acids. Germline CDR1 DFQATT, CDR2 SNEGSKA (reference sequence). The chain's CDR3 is CSAPTPDTEAFF. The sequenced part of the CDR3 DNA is TGCAGTGCTCCAACACCAGACACTGAA.

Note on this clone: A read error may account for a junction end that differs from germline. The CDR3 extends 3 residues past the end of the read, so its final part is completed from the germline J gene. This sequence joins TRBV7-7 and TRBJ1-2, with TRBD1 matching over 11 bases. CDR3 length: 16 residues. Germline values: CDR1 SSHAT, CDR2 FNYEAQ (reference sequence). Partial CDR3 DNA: TGTGCTAGCAGCTCAGGACAGGGGGCAAGGGGTAATGAC. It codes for CASSSGQGARGND. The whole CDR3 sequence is CASSSGQGARGNDYTF. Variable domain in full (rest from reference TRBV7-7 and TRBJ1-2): GAGVSQSPRYKVTKRGQDVTLRCDPISSHATLYWYQQALGQGPEFLTYFNYEAQPDKSGLPSDRFSAERPEGSISTLTIQRTEQRDSAMYRCASSSGQGARGNDYTFGSGTRLTVV.

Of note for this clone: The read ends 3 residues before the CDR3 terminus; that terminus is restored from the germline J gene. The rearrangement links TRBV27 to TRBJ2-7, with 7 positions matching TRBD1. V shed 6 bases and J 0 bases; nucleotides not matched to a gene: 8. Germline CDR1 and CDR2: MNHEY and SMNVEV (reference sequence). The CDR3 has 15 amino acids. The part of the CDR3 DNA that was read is TGTGCCAGCAGATCCACAGGGGCCGTCTCCTACGAG. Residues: CASRSTGAVSYE. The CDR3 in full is CASRSTGAVSYEQYF.

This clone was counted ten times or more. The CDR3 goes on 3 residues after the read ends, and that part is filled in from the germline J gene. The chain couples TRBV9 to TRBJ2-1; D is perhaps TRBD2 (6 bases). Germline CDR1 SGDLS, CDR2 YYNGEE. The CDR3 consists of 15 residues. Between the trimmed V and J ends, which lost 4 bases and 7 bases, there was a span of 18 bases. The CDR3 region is CASSTTGTSGNEQFF. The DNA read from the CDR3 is TGTGCCAGCAGCACTACCGGGACTTCAGGGAATGAG.

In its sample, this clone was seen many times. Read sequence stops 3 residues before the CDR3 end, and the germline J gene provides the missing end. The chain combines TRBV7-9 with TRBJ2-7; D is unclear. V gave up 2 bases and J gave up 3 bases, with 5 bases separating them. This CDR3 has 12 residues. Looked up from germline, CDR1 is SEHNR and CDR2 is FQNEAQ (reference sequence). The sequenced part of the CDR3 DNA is TGTGCCAGCAGCTTATCTAGCTACGAG. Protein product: CASSLSSYE. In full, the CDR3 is CASSLSSYEQYF.

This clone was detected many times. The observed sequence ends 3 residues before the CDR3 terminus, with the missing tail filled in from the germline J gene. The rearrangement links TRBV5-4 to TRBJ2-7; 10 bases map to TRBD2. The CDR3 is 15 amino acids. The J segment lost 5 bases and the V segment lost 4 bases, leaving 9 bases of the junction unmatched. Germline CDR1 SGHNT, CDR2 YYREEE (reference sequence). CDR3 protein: CASSIRTSGPHEQYF. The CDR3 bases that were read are TGTGCCAGCAGCATACGGACTAGCGGTCCTCACGAG.

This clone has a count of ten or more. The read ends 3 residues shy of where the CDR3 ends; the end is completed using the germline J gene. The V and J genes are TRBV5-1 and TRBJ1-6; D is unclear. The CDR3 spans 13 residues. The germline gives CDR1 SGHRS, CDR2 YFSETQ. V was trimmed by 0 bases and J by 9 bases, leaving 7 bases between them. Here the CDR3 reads CASSLVLPSPLHF. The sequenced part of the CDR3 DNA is TGCGCCAGCAGCTTGGTTCTTCCTTCACCC.

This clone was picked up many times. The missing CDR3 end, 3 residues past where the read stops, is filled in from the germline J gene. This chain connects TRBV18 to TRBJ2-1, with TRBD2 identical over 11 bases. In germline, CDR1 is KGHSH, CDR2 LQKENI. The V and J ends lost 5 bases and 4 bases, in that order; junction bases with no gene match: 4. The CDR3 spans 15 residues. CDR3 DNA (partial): TGTGCCAGCTCAAAGACTAGCGGGGTTTACAATGAG. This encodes CASSKTSGVYNE. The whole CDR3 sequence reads CASSKTSGVYNEQFF.

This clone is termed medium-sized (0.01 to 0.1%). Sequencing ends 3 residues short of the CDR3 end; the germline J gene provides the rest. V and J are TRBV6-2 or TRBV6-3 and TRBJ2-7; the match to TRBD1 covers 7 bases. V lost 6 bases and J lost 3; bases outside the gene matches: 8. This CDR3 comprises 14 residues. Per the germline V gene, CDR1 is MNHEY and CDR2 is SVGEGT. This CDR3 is CASRDPGQFYEQYF. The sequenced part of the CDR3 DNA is TGTGCCAGCAGAGACCCGGGACAGTTCTACGAG.

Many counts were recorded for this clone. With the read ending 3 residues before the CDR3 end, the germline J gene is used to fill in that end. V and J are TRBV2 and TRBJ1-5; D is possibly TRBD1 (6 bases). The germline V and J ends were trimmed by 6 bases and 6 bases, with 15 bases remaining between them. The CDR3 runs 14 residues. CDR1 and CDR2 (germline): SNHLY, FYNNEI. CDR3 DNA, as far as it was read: TGTGCCAGCAGCTCAGGGGTAGGCAGTCAGCCC. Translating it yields CASSSGVGSQP. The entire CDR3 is CASSSGVGSQPQHF.